Listed below are T cell receptor beta chains from one sample, sequenced in a study of T cell responses to AZD1222 COVID-19 vaccine. Sequencing used immunoSEQ multiplex PCR; TCRdb keeps in-frame clones, though not all of them. The table has around 100,000 clones, more than 90% seen once. This specimen consisted of peripheral blood, obtained on day 0 of AZD1222 vaccination. The receptors were sampled from an adult in good health. CDR3s include the opening cysteine and the closing phenylalanine or tryptophan.

v_gene	j_gene	CDR3aa
TRBV6-5	TRBJ1-2	CASQPPGNYGYTF
TRBV19	TRBJ1-2	CASSIGPEGGYTF
TRBV30	TRBJ1-4	CAWSVSQTTNEKLFF
TRBV28	TRBJ1-5	CASSFGSTSQHF
TRBV10-3	TRBJ1-3	CAISDQGGGNTIYF
TRBV24-1	TRBJ1-2	CATSGTTTGNYGYTF
TRBV4-2	TRBJ2-5	CASSQDSAGGLETQYF
TRBV13	TRBJ2-1	CASSPQYSVNEQFF
TRBV6-5	TRBJ1-6	CASSYRTGSSPLHF
TRBV7-2	TRBJ2-1	CASSLGSVSYNEQFF
TRBV14	TRBJ2-7	CASSRGQGAFYEQYF
TRBV6-4	TRBJ2-1	CASTRPDRSPEPEQFF
TRBV18	TRBJ2-4	CASSPRQGIRDIQYF
TRBV24-1	TRBJ2-2	CATRGQGRAGELFF
TRBV7-6	TRBJ1-6	CASSPTHLYNSPLHF
TRBV7-9	TRBJ1-5	CASSGASTSNQPQHF
TRBV30	TRBJ2-5	CAGSFQGEETQYF
TRBV7-8	TRBJ1-5	CASSLRPNQPQHF
TRBV12-5	TRBJ2-5	CASGLSGLQETQYF
TRBV5-6	TRBJ1-6	CASNRIAVNSPLHF
TRBV10-2	TRBJ2-1	CASSESVGTFYNEQFF
TRBV4-3	TRBJ2-7	CASSQEMGREYEQYF
TRBV19	TRBJ2-1	CASSEDREGMDEQFF
TRBV28	TRBJ1-2	CASSFSTGGSVGGYTF
TRBV30	TRBJ1-5	CAWSGTVHNQPQHF
TRBV6-2/TRBV6-3	TRBJ1-1	CASSPHVGNTEAFF
TRBV4-1	TRBJ1-4	CASSRGRGGEEKLFF
TRBV6-1	TRBJ1-5	CASSEYYTGNQPQHF
TRBV19	TRBJ2-7	CASSGQARGEQYF
TRBV30	TRBJ2-1	CAWNLLAGGPQFF
TRBV7-2	TRBJ1-2	CASSLRTDGGYTF
TRBV30	TRBJ1-1	CAWNRETEAFF
TRBV7-3	TRBJ2-1	CASSRGLAGMDEQFF
TRBV19	TRBJ1-5	CASSSRQGTQPQHF
TRBV19	TRBJ2-2	CASSAGAGGELFF
TRBV10-3	TRBJ2-3	CAIRTGLAGGPSTDTQYF
TRBV11-2	TRBJ2-5	CASSLDPLAGAETQYF
TRBV7-2	TRBJ1-2	CASSGRDRSYGYTF
TRBV7-3	TRBJ1-1	CASSLTTNTEAFF
TRBV3-1/TRBV3-2	TRBJ2-5	CASSLRGGQETQYF
TRBV21-1	TRBJ1-3	CASRIRGPSGNTIYF
TRBV23-1	TRBJ1-1	CASSQSRNGGTEAFF
TRBV9	TRBJ1-6	CASSNQGAANSPLHF
TRBV5-8	TRBJ1-1	CASSFDLTGTTEAFF
TRBV7-2	TRBJ2-7	CASSLNRAYEQYF
TRBV9	TRBJ2-3	CASSYRTGSTDTQYF
TRBV19	TRBJ2-5	CASSIARTGQETQYF
TRBV18	TRBJ2-1	CASSPRSRNEQFF
TRBV7-9	TRBJ1-4	CASSLVPASNEKLFF
TRBV11-3	TRBJ2-5	CASSLAGRETQYF
TRBV29-1	TRBJ2-3	CSVPFTDTQYF
TRBV6-1	TRBJ2-5	CASSEAETQYF
TRBV6-1	TRBJ2-3	CASSESRLAGTDTQYF
TRBV7-8	TRBJ1-5	CASSSQGLANQPQHF
TRBV9	TRBJ1-4	CASSVGPNEKLFF
TRBV2	TRBJ2-7	CARGGQGIPYEQYF
TRBV4-3	TRBJ2-1	CASSQGRGGYNEQFF
TRBV6-5	TRBJ1-4	CASSTGGVTNEKLFF